This TCR beta chain was captured by sequencing in a study of patients and donors after allogeneic stem cell transplantation. V trimming: 9 bases; J trimming: 8 bases; junction bases outside the gene matches: 10. Germline CDR1 is WSHSY and CDR2 is SAAADI. The CDR3 has 14 residues. One entry per CDR3 protein results from TCRdb running MiXCR on the RT-PCR reads. The data show some 92,000 distinct CDR3 sequences, with roughly 43% seen just once and more than 55% held by the top ten. The source of this sequence is a human donor who was either an allogeneic HSCT recipient or a stem cell or donor lymphocyte infusion donor (not recorded which). It is not recorded whose cells these are; they may come from a transplant donor. V usage is TRBV10-2 and J usage is TRBJ1-4, with 9 bases that match TRBD1. The sequenced sample was blood, either unsorted or a sorted T cell fraction (not recorded which). CDR3: CASQPGQGTEKLFF. The CDR3 DNA is TGCGCCAGTCAACCGGGACAGGGTACCGAAAAACTGTTTTTT.